The 31 T cell receptor beta chains below all came from one sample that was sequenced in a study of cytomegalovirus exposure and HLA in healthy donors. Both 60 Vbeta primers and 13 Jbeta primers went into the PCR. TCRdb's copy holds only in-frame clones and misses some; the assay was immunoSEQ multiplex PCR. This sample has around 200,000 clones, with approximately 80% found just once. Sequenced sample: PBMCs. The source of these receptors is a woman between 50 and 59 years old in good health and CMV-seropositive.

V gene TRBV7-2 combines with J gene TRBJ2-1; D is uncertain. The CDR3 extends over 16 amino acids. The germline gives CDR1 SGHTA, CDR2 FQGNSA. Between the trimmed V and J ends, which lost 5 bases and 0 bases, there was a span of 14 bases. The CDR3 protein is CASSRASGTSYNEQFF. In nucleotides, the CDR3 is TGTGCCAGCAGCCGTGCGTCCGGTACCTCCTACAATGAGCAGTTCTTC.

The rearrangement links TRBV5-6 to TRBJ2-5; 10 positions match TRBD1. Trimming at V came to 7 bases and at J to 2 bases, leaving 11 bases not matched to a gene. Germline V gene data show CDR1 as SGHDT and CDR2 as YYEEEE. This CDR3 spans 16 amino acids. This CDR3 reads CASGQETGGNQETQYF. CDR3 bases: TGTGCCAGCGGACAAGAGACAGGGGGCAATCAAGAGACCCAGTACTTC. Combining the CDR3 with reference TRBV5-6 and TRBJ2-5 gives the whole variable domain DAGVTQSPTHLIKTRGQQVTLRCSPKSGHDTVSWYQQALGQGPQFIFQYYEEEERQRGNFPDRFSGHQFPNYSSELNVNALLLGDSALYLCASGQETGGNQETQYFGPGTRLLVL.

This clone was observed a single time. The J gene is TRBJ2-5, the V gene TRBV27; D possibly corresponds to TRBD2 (6 bases). Germline values: CDR1 MNHEY, CDR2 SMNVEV (reference sequence). The CDR3 is 14 residues long. The V and J ends lost 6 bases and 3 bases respectively, with 14 bases between them. CDR3 in amino acids: CASSLLGGEETQYF. The CDR3, as DNA: TGTGCCAGCAGCCTCTTGGGGGGAGAAGAGACCCAGTACTTC.

The chain employs TRBV25-1 and TRBJ1-6, with D maybe TRBD1 (5 bases). Germline CDR1 is MGHDK and CDR2 is SYGVNS. The CDR3 totals 13 residues. The V and J ends lost 4 bases and 10 bases respectively, with 11 bases between them. CDR3 coding DNA: TGTGCCAGCAGTGCGACAGACGGATCACCCCTCCACTTT. The encoded protein is CASSATDGSPLHF.

V gene TRBV7-2 combines with J gene TRBJ2-3, with TRBD2 identical over 8 bases. Per the germline V gene, CDR1 is SGHTA and CDR2 is FQGNSA. V was pared by 4 bases and J by 2 bases, with 8 bases of the junction left unmatched. The CDR3 spans 16 residues. The CDR3 DNA reads as TGTGCCAGCAGCTCGACTAGCGTCATTATCACAGATACGCAGTATTTT. Encoded protein: CASSSTSVIITDTQYF.

The chain uses TRBV7-9 and TRBJ2-7; 12 nucleotides line up with TRBD2. Trimming at V came to 5 bases and at J to 5 bases, leaving 7 bases not matched to a gene. The CDR3 consists of 15 residues. The germline V gene has CDR1 SEHNR and CDR2 FQNEAQ (reference sequence). CDR3 amino acids: CASSLLAGGPHEQYF. Here the CDR3 DNA reads TGTGCCAGCAGCCTTCTAGCGGGGGGGCCCCACGAGCAGTACTTC.

The chain links TRBV4-1 to TRBJ1-2; D is uncertain. The CDR3 has 13 amino acids. In germline, CDR1 is MGHRA, CDR2 YSYEKL. Trimming took 0 bases from V and 8 from J, leaving 10 bases between them. This chain's CDR3 is CASSQERGLGYTF. The CDR3 bases are TGCGCCAGCAGCCAAGAGCGAGGGTTGGGCTACACCTTC.

V and J are TRBV5-6 and TRBJ2-5; tentative D call: TRBD1 (5 bases). Germline lookup yields CDR1 SGHDT and CDR2 YYEEEE. The CDR3 contains 14 residues. The ends were cut back, 1 base at V and 3 bases at J, with 10 bases in the middle. CDR3 loop: CASSLLGREETQYF. The CDR3 bases are TGTGCCAGCAGCTTGCTCGGCAGGGAAGAGACCCAGTACTTC. The full variable domain, rest sourced from reference TRBV5-6 and TRBJ2-5, is DAGVTQSPTHLIKTRGQQVTLRCSPKSGHDTVSWYQQALGQGPQFIFQYYEEEERQRGNFPDRFSGHQFPNYSSELNVNALLLGDSALYLCASSLLGREETQYFGPGTRLLVL.

V usage is TRBV9 and J usage is TRBJ2-1, with D hard to call. This CDR3 comprises 13 residues. Trimming took off 2 bases at V and 5 bases at J, with 8 bases between the two ends. The germline V gene encodes CDR1 SGDLS and CDR2 YYNGEE. CDR3 region: CASSVTHNNEQFF. CDR3 coding DNA: TGTGCCAGCAGCGTGACACATAACAATGAGCAGTTCTTC.

The rearrangement joins TRBV5-1 to TRBJ2-2; D remains unclear. The V gene's germline CDR1 is SGHRS and CDR2 YFSETQ. This CDR3 is built from 16 residues. Between the trimmed V and J ends, which lost 0 bases and 6 bases, there was a span of 15 bases. CDR3 bases: TGCGCCAGCAGCTTGGAATCAGGATTAAAGCCCGGGGAGCTGTTTTTT. Translating it yields CASSLESGLKPGELFF.

The chain uses TRBV7-2 and TRBJ1-1, with D possibly TRBD1 on 6 matching bases. V was clipped by 4 bases and J by 1 base, with 10 bases between them. The CDR3 totals 14 residues. Germline V gene lookup returns CDR1 SGHTA and CDR2 FQGNSA. The CDR3 region has the DNA TGTGCCAGCAGCTGGGGGCTCCAGAACACTGAAGCTTTCTTT. Protein product: CASSWGLQNTEAFF.

A few counts support this clone. CDR3 protein: CASSANPSEKLFF. CDR3 nucleotide sequence: TGTGCCAGCAGTGCAAACCCCAGTGAAAAACTGTTTTTT. The chain uses TRBV6-1 and TRBJ1-4; no reliable D call. The length of the CDR3 is 13 residues. The ends were cut back, 4 bases at V and 7 bases at J, with 10 bases in the middle. Germline V gene lookup returns CDR1 MNHNS and CDR2 SASEGT.

The chain has TRBV9 and TRBJ1-1, with 7 bases that match TRBD1. The V segment lost 3 bases and the J segment 1 base; nucleotides outside the gene matches: 18. CDR1 SGDLS and CDR2 YYNGEE come from the germline V gene. The CDR3 totals 19 residues. The CDR3 region is CASSDPRRGQRKGNTEAFF. In nucleotides, the CDR3 is TGTGCCAGCAGCGACCCACGGAGGGGGCAGAGAAAGGGGAACACTGAAGCTTTCTTT.

The chain couples TRBV5-1 to TRBJ2-5; 8 nucleotides agree with TRBD1. V shed 4 bases, J shed 5 bases, and the junction held 4 bases outside the gene matches. Per germline, CDR1 SGHRS and CDR2 YFSETQ. The CDR3 is made up of 13 amino acids. The CDR3 sequence is CASSLYRGETQYF. The DNA for the CDR3 is TGCGCCAGCAGCCTTTACAGGGGGGAGACCCAGTACTTC. Full variable domain (remainder filled in from reference TRBV5-1 and TRBJ2-5): KAGVTQTPRYLIKTRGQQVTLSCSPISGHRSVSWYQQTPGQGLQFLFEYFSETQRNKGNFPGRFSGRQFSNSRSEMNVSTLELGDSALYLCASSLYRGETQYFGPGTRLLVL.

This clone was counted a single time. The chain recombines TRBV5-4 with TRBJ2-2; D unresolved. Trimming pared 4 bases from V and 1 base from J, leaving 8 bases between. This CDR3 comprises 14 residues. The V gene's germline CDR1 is SGHNT and CDR2 YYREEE (reference sequence). The CDR3 DNA follows: TGTGCCAGCAGCCTGCGAAGGAACACCGGGGAGCTGTTTTTT. Amino acids: CASSLRRNTGELFF.

This chain uses TRBV7-2 with TRBJ2-5; 8 bases agree with TRBD2. Germline CDR1 SGHTA, CDR2 FQGNSA. Germline trimming cut 5 bases from V and 5 bases from J; bases unmatched to any gene: 7. The CDR3 length is 14 residues. The CDR3 sequence: CASSPTGGPETQYF. For the CDR3, the DNA is TGTGCCAGCAGCCCAACGGGGGGGCCCGAGACCCAGTACTTC.

The rearrangement links TRBV4-1 to TRBJ2-1; perhaps TRBD1 as D (5 bases). The V end lost 4 bases, the J end lost 9 bases, and 13 bases lay between the germline ends. This CDR3 has 13 residues. The germline V gene encodes CDR1 MGHRA and CDR2 YSYEKL. The CDR3 is CASSLDSSREQFF. Here the CDR3 DNA reads TGCGCCAGCAGCCTTGACAGTAGCCGTGAGCAGTTCTTC.

This clone has just a few counts. V is TRBV6-5 and J is TRBJ2-5, with 8 bases fitting TRBD1. Germline V gives CDR1 MNHEY, CDR2 SVGAGI. V shed 2 bases, J shed 9 bases, and the junction held 2 bases outside the gene matches. The CDR3 is 12 amino acids. In DNA form, the CDR3 reads TGTGCCAGCAGTTACGGACAGGGCGCCCAGTACTTC. This encodes CASSYGQGAQYF.

The chain carries TRBV9 and TRBJ1-5; D is perhaps TRBD1 (5 bases). The CDR3 contains 15 residues. V lost 0 bases and J 6 bases, leaving 13 bases between the germline ends. Germline-derived CDR1 and CDR2 are SGDLS and YYNGEE. CDR3 in amino acids: CASSVGGEGRQPQHF. The DNA for the CDR3 is TGTGCCAGCAGCGTAGGAGGGGAGGGGCGTCAGCCCCAGCATTTT. The full variable domain, its missing parts supplied by reference TRBV9 and TRBJ1-5, is DSGVTQTPKHLITATGQRVTLRCSPRSGDLSVYWYQQSLDQGLQFLIQYYNGEERAKGNILERFSAQQFPDLHSELNLSSLELGDSALYFCASSVGGEGRQPQHFGDGTRLSIL.

The chain links TRBV2 to TRBJ1-2; 7 positions match TRBD1. From germline, CDR1 is SNHLY and CDR2 FYNNEI. This CDR3 has 13 residues. J was trimmed by 4 bases and V by 4 bases; bases with no gene match: 3. This CDR3 is CASSVTGSYGYTF. The DNA for the CDR3 is TGTGCCAGCAGTGTGACAGGGTCCTATGGCTACACCTTC.

The chain employs TRBV5-4 and TRBJ2-7; weak D call: TRBD2 (6 bases). The ends were cut back, 3 bases at V and 0 bases at J, with 13 bases in the middle. This CDR3 is built from 15 residues. CDR1 SGHNT and CDR2 YYREEE come from the germline V gene (reference sequence). The CDR3 sequence is CASSSPSAPSYEQYF. CDR3 bases: TGTGCCAGCAGCTCCCCTAGCGCTCCCTCCTACGAGCAGTACTTC.

The chain combines TRBV4-3 with TRBJ2-2; 8 positions agree with TRBD2. The CDR3 has 16 residues. Looked up from germline, CDR1 is LGHNA and CDR2 is YSLEER. Trimming removed 3 bases from V and 0 bases from J; junction bases left unmatched: 3. DNA of the CDR3: TGCGCCAGCAGCCACGCGGGGGGCCCGAACACCGGGGAGCTGTTTTTT. The encoded protein is CASSHAGGPNTGELFF.

The V gene is TRBV10-3, the J gene TRBJ1-5, with 10 bases identical to TRBD1. Per the germline V gene, CDR1 is ENHRY and CDR2 is SYGVKD. The CDR3 length is 14 residues. V dropped 10 bases and J dropped 7; count of bases not matched to a gene: 10. This CDR3 is CATDEGQGYQPQHF. The CDR3 region has the DNA TGTGCCACCGACGAGGGACAGGGGTACCAGCCCCAGCATTTT.

J is TRBJ1-6 and V is TRBV6-1; D remains ambiguous. V lost 8 bases, J lost 7 bases, and 12 bases lay in between. The CDR3 length is 13 residues. CDR1 and CDR2 (germline): MNHNS, SASEGT. Here the CDR3 DNA reads TGTGCCAGCCTACGTGAGCGAAATTCACCCCTCCACTTT. This encodes CASLRERNSPLHF.

The rearrangement joins TRBV6-5 to TRBJ2-4; 8 bases are a match to TRBD1. CDR3 length: 14 residues. Germline V gene data show CDR1 as MNHEY and CDR2 as SVGAGI. Losses at the gene ends were 6 bases for V and 6 bases for J; bases not matched to a gene: 7. CDR3 region: CASSPQGAGNIQYF. DNA of the CDR3: TGTGCCAGCAGCCCTCAGGGGGCTGGAAACATTCAGTACTTC.

The V and J genes are TRBV5-1 and TRBJ1-6, with D tentatively TRBD1 (5 bases). Deletions cut 0 bases from V and 6 bases from J, with 13 bases between. Looked up from germline, CDR1 is SGHRS and CDR2 is YFSETQ. This CDR3 has 16 residues. The CDR3 coding sequence is TGCGCCAGCAGCTTGGGCCCGCTGGGGGGTAATTCACCCCTCCACTTT. Residues: CASSLGPLGGNSPLHF.

The gene calls are TRBV7-2 and TRBJ2-7, with TRBD1 identical over 9 bases. CDR1 SGHTA and CDR2 FQGNSA come from the germline V gene. This CDR3 has 15 residues. With V trimmed by 4 bases and J by 0 bases, 4 bases remained unmatched. The CDR3 spells CASSSGTGSSYEQYF. In DNA, the CDR3 is TGTGCCAGCAGCTCCGGGACAGGGTCCTCCTACGAGCAGTACTTC.

This clone was found once. The rearrangement links TRBV7-2 to TRBJ2-4; D possibly corresponds to TRBD2 (6 bases). This CDR3 region has 15 residues. Germline assignment: CDR1 SGHTA and CDR2 FQGNSA. The V end lost 3 bases, the J end lost 3 bases, and 12 bases lay between the germline ends. DNA for the CDR3: TGTGCCAGCAGCTTGAGGCCGGGAGTCAAAAACATTCAGTACTTC. Its protein is CASSLRPGVKNIQYF.

V and J are TRBV7-6 and TRBJ2-2; 8 bases align to TRBD2. Germline V gene data show CDR1 as SGHVS and CDR2 as FNYEAQ. CDR3 length equals 16 residues. V lost 1 base to trimming and J lost 0 bases; unmatched junction nucleotides: 1. The CDR3 DNA sequence: TGTGCCAGCAGCTTAGTAGCGGGGCCGAACACCGGGGAGCTGTTTTTT. Translated, it gives CASSLVAGPNTGELFF.

The chain has TRBV28 and TRBJ1-5; 10 bases are shared with TRBD1. CDR1 and CDR2 (germline): MDHEN, SYDVKM. This CDR3 region has 15 residues. The trim removed 4 bases at V and 4 bases at J, leaving 4 bases unmatched. The CDR3 loop reads CASSSGQGGNQPQHF. In DNA, the CDR3 is TGTGCCAGCAGTTCAGGACAGGGGGGGAATCAGCCCCAGCATTTT.

This clone was seen only once. The V call is TRBV7-3, the J call TRBJ2-3; 7 bases are shared with TRBD2. J was trimmed by 2 bases and V by 2 bases; bases with no gene match: 4. Germline CDR1 and CDR2: SGHTA and FQGTGA. There are 15 residues in the CDR3. CDR3 bases: TGTGCCAGCAGCTTAGCTAGCGGAAACACAGATACGCAGTATTTT. Its translation is CASSLASGNTDTQYF.